Below are 20 T cell receptor beta chains sequenced from a single sample in a study of blood T cell repertoires in COVID-19. TCRdb keeps only in-frame clones here, not all; method: immunoSEQ multiplex PCR. The sample has about 140,000 clones; 70% to 90% are singletons. The sequencing sample was made of peripheral blood. The source of these receptors is a woman in her sixties or seventies with acute or convalescent COVID-19.

This chain joins TRBV18 and TRBJ1-2; 10 nucleotides match TRBD1. The ends lost 3 bases at V and 7 bases at J; junction bases unmatched: 2. The CDR3 is made up of 13 amino acids. CDR1 is KGHSH, CDR2 LQKENI, per germline. The chain's CDR3 is CASSPGQGSGYTF. CDR3 nucleotides: TGTGCCAGCTCACCGGGACAGGGGTCTGGCTACACCTTC.

The CDR3 reads CASSSRDRGTDTQYF. In DNA form, the CDR3 reads TGTGCCAGCAGCTCCCGGGACAGGGGAACAGATACGCAGTATTTT. The chain joins TRBV7-2 to TRBJ2-3; 10 bases line up with TRBD1. Germline trimming cut 4 bases from V and 3 bases from J; bases unmatched to any gene: 4. CDR1 is SGHTA and CDR2 is FQGNSA in the germline V gene. This CDR3 region has 15 residues.

The rearrangement uses TRBV7-2 and TRBJ2-1, with no clear D. Germline loops: CDR1 SGHTA, CDR2 FQGNSA. Trimming shortened V by 3 bases and J by 0 bases, and 6 bases separated the two germline ends. The CDR3 is 14 amino acids. The CDR3 DNA reads as TGTGCCAGCAGCTTTTCTAGCTCCTACAATGAGCAGTTCTTC. Amino acid sequence: CASSFSSSYNEQFF.

The chain couples TRBV6-6 to TRBJ1-6; tentative D call: TRBD1 (5 bases). V was clipped by 5 bases and J by 5 bases, with 13 bases between them. The CDR3 length is 15 residues. Germline CDR1 and CDR2: MNHNY and SVGAGI (reference sequence). CDR3 in amino acids: CASSARVGDNSPLHF. CDR3 DNA sequence: TGTGCCAGCAGTGCCAGGGTTGGGGATAATTCACCCCTCCACTTT.

The chain couples TRBV5-4 to TRBJ1-2, with D possibly matching TRBD1 (5 bases). CDR3 size: 13 residues. Per the germline V gene, CDR1 is SGHNT and CDR2 is YYREEE (reference sequence). V was clipped by 2 bases and J by 7 bases, with 12 bases between them. The CDR3 spells CASSFQGAGGYTF. The DNA of the CDR3 is TGTGCCAGCAGCTTTCAAGGGGCAGGTGGCTACACCTTC.

The chain links TRBV5-1 to TRBJ2-3, with 12 bases fitting TRBD2. This CDR3 region has 17 residues. The ends lost 4 bases at V and 3 bases at J; junction bases unmatched: 9. Germline V gene lookup returns CDR1 SGHRS and CDR2 YFSETQ. DNA of the CDR3: TGCGCCAGCAGCCTGACTAGCGGGGGAGGGAGGACAGATACGCAGTATTTT. Amino acid sequence: CASSLTSGGGRTDTQYF.

V usage is TRBV4-3 and J usage is TRBJ1-4; unclear D gene. The CDR3 spans 14 residues. CDR1 LGHNA and CDR2 YSLEER come from the germline V gene. The V and J ends lost 4 bases and 2 bases respectively, with 8 bases between them. CDR3 sequence reads: CASSPRATNEKLFF. CDR3 bases: TGCGCCAGCAGCCCTCGAGCCACTAATGAAAAACTGTTTTTT.

The chain uses TRBV3-1 (or the pseudogene TRBV3-2) and TRBJ1-2, with a tentative D call TRBD1 (5 bases). The CDR3 length is 16 residues. Germline CDR1 is LGHDT and CDR2 is YNNKEL (reference sequence). Trimming pared 0 bases from V and 4 bases from J, leaving 15 bases between. The CDR3 spells CASSQDMTATFYGYTF. The CDR3 coding sequence is TGTGCCAGCAGCCAAGATATGACAGCCACTTTCTATGGCTACACCTTC.

The V call is TRBV3-1 (or the pseudogene TRBV3-2), the J call TRBJ1-1; D is perhaps TRBD1 (5 bases). Germline CDR1 LGHDT, CDR2 YNNKEL (reference sequence). V dropped 6 bases and J dropped 2 bases, with 13 bases sitting between them. The CDR3 covers 14 residues. The CDR3 DNA is TGTGCCAGCAGACCGGACATAGACAACACTGAAGCTTTCTTT. This codes for CASRPDIDNTEAFF.

The chain links TRBV3-1 (or the pseudogene TRBV3-2) to TRBJ2-7; 8 positions agree with TRBD2. The CDR3 spans 15 residues. The germline gives CDR1 LGHDT, CDR2 YNNKEL (reference sequence). V gave up 2 bases and J gave up 3 bases; unmatched junction bases: 6. The chain's CDR3 is CASSQIGGGYYEQYF. The CDR3 DNA follows: TGTGCCAGCAGCCAAATAGGCGGGGGGTACTACGAGCAGTACTTC.

This sequence joins TRBV29-1 and TRBJ2-1, with TRBD1 as a possible D gene (5 bases). Germline CDR1 SQVTM, CDR2 ANQGSEA. The V gene lost 4 bases and the J gene lost 3 bases, with 10 bases spanning the gap. The CDR3 covers 13 residues. CDR3 in amino acids: CSVVRQNYNEQFF. For the CDR3, the DNA is TGCAGCGTTGTCAGACAGAACTACAATGAGCAGTTCTTC.

The V gene is TRBV18, the J gene TRBJ2-7; 11 bases are shared with TRBD1. V trimming: 5 bases; J trimming: 0 bases; junction bases outside the gene matches: 3. CDR1 is KGHSH and CDR2 is LQKENI in the germline V gene. The CDR3 is made up of 15 amino acids. CDR3 amino acids: CASSGGTGGSYEQYF. The CDR3 DNA sequence: TGTGCCAGCTCAGGCGGGACAGGGGGCTCCTACGAGCAGTACTTC.

The CDR3 sequence is CASSVDRPPSYEQYF. The CDR3 coding sequence is TGTGCCAGCAGTGTGGACAGGCCTCCCTCCTACGAGCAGTACTTC. The chain links TRBV2 to TRBJ2-7; 7 bases agree with TRBD1. Germline values: CDR1 SNHLY, CDR2 FYNNEI. The V and J ends lost 4 bases and 0 bases, in that order; junction bases with no gene match: 6. The CDR3 is made up of 15 amino acids.

This clone was observed a few times. The chain recombines TRBV5-8 with TRBJ1-4, with 7 nucleotides matching TRBD1. Germline CDR1 reads SGHTS; CDR2 reads YDEGEE. The CDR3 loop spans 15 amino acids. J was trimmed by 6 bases and V by 1 base; bases with no gene match: 6. The DNA for the CDR3 is TGTGCCAGCAGCTTGCCCGGGACAGCAGATGAAAAACTGTTTTTT. Residues: CASSLPGTADEKLFF.

This clone was observed once. This chain links TRBV27 with TRBJ2-2; D is perhaps TRBD2 (5 bases). CDR3 length: 16 amino acids. Germline loops: CDR1 MNHEY, CDR2 SMNVEV (reference sequence). V lost 6 bases to trimming and J lost 6 bases, with 20 bases between them. In DNA form, the CDR3 reads TGTGCCAGCAGCTCGCGAGGGTCTAGTGGGTCCGGGGAGCTGTTTTTT. Its translation: CASSSRGSSGSGELFF.

CDR3 nucleotide sequence: TGTGCCAGCTATAGAGCGGGGGGCATTAATGAGCAGTTCTTC. The encoded protein is CASYRAGGINEQFF. The J gene is TRBJ2-1, the V gene TRBV2, with 9 bases lining up with TRBD2. The CDR3 covers 14 residues. V shed 8 bases, J shed 7 bases, and the junction held 9 bases outside the gene matches. The germline V gene encodes CDR1 SNHLY and CDR2 FYNNEI.

This CDR3 is CASSIVDSNTEAFF. CDR3 DNA: TGTGCCAGTAGTATAGTAGACAGCAACACTGAAGCTTTCTTT. The rearrangement links TRBV19 to TRBJ1-1, with a weak D call TRBD1 (5 bases). V was cut by 1 base and J by 2 bases, with 8 bases left in between. The CDR3 length is 14 residues. The germline V gene encodes CDR1 LNHDA and CDR2 SQIVND (reference sequence). Based on the CDR3 plus reference TRBV19 and TRBJ1-1, the full variable domain is DGGITQSPKYLFRKEGQNVTLSCEQNLNHDAMYWYRQDPGQGLRLIYYSQIVNDFQKGDIAEGYSVSREKKESFPLTVTSAQKNPTAFYLCASSIVDSNTEAFFGQGTRLTVV.

The rearrangement uses TRBV5-1 and TRBJ2-7; 9 bases fit TRBD1. Germline CDR1 is SGHRS and CDR2 is YFSETQ. J gave up 2 bases and V 1 base, and 16 bases lay outside the gene matches. The CDR3 totals 19 residues. CDR3 in amino acids: CASSLYPDRGLGATYEQYF. CDR3 in DNA: TGCGCCAGCAGCTTGTACCCGGACAGGGGCTTAGGGGCGACCTACGAGCAGTACTTC. The variable domain in full, completed from reference TRBV5-1 and TRBJ2-7, reads KAGVTQTPRYLIKTRGQQVTLSCSPISGHRSVSWYQQTPGQGLQFLFEYFSETQRNKGNFPGRFSGRQFSNSRSEMNVSTLELGDSALYLCASSLYPDRGLGATYEQYFGPGTRLTVT.

V gene TRBV27 combines with J gene TRBJ1-1; D remains ambiguous. This CDR3 region has 13 residues. Between the trimmed V and J ends, which lost 5 bases and 5 bases, there was a span of 12 bases. CDR1 MNHEY and CDR2 SMNVEV come from the germline V gene (reference sequence). CDR3 in amino acids: CASSPLARTEAFF. The CDR3, as DNA: TGTGCCAGCAGTCCGCTCGCCCGGACTGAAGCTTTCTTT.

The CDR3 DNA reads TGTGCCAGCAGCCCGGGACTAGCGGGGGCCGAGCAGTACTTC. Its protein product is CASSPGLAGAEQYF. The chain joins TRBV5-6 to TRBJ2-7; 14 nucleotides agree with TRBD2. The CDR3 is 14 amino acids. The germline V gene encodes CDR1 SGHDT and CDR2 YYEEEE. J lost 6 bases, V lost 4 bases, and 3 bases had no gene match.